This TCR beta chain was retrieved from a study of cytomegalovirus exposure and HLA in healthy donors. The PCR was carried out with 60 Vbeta primers and 13 Jbeta primers. Libraries were prepared by immunoSEQ multiplex PCR; TCRdb keeps only in-frame clonotypes and omits some of them. This sample has 120,000 to 150,000 clones, with approximately 79% found just once. This clone was counted between two and nine times. What it binds is unknown. Study-level results: In a later analysis, several top co-occurrence clusters appeared linked to parvovirus B19, influenza, CMV and Epstein-Barr virus. Under in vitro conditions, three CMV-associated chains were confirmed as specific for CMV antigens.

Germline CDR1 is LNHDA and CDR2 is SQIVND (reference sequence). V was clipped by 3 bases and J by 0 bases, with 11 bases between them. This CDR3 is 16 amino acids long. V gene TRBV19 combines with J gene TRBJ1-4; a weak D match, TRBD1 (5 bases). The origin of this receptor is a male donor in good health and CMV-seronegative. Sequenced sample: PBMCs. This CDR3 is CASSISDRATNEKLFF. CDR3 coding DNA: TGTGCCAGTAGTATCTCCGACAGAGCAACTAATGAAAAACTGTTTTTT.